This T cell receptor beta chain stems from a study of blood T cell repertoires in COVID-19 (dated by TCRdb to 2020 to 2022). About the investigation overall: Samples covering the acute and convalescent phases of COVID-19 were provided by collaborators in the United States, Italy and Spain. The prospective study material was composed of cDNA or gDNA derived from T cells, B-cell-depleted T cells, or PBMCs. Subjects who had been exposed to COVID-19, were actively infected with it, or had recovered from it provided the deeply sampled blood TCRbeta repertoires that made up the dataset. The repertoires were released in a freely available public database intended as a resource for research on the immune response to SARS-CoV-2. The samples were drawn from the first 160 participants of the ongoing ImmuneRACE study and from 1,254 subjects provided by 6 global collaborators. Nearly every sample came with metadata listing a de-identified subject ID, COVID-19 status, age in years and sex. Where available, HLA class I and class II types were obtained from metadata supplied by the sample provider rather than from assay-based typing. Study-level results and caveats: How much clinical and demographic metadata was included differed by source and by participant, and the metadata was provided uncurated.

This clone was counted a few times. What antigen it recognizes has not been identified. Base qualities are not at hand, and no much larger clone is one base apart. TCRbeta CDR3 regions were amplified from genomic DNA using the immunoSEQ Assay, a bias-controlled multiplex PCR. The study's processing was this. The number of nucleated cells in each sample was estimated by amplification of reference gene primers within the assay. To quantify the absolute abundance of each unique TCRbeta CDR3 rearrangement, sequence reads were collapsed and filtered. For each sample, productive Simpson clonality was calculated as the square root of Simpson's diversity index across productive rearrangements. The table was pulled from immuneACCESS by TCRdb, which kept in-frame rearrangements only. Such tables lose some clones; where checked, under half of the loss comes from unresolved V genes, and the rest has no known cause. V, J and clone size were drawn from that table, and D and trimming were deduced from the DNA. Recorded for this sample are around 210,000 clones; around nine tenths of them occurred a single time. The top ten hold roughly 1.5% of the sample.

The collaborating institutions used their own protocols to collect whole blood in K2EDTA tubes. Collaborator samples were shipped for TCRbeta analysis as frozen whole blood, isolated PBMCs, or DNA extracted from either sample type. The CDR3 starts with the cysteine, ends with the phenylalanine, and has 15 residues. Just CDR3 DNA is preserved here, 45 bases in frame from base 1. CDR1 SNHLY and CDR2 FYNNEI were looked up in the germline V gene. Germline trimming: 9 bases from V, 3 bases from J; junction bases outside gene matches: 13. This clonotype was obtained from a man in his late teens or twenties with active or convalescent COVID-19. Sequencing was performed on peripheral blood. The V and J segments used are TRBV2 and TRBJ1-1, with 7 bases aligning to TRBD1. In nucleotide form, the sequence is TGTGCCAGTACTGCCGGGACAGTATTTGACACTGAAGCTTTCTTT. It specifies CASTAGTVFDTEAFF.